The clone carrying this T cell receptor beta chain is labeled medium-sized based on frequency. The antigen is not known. This entry is derived from a study of T cell clusters in autoimmune cytopenias. Study results and caveats: A dominant lymphoma-associated repertoire apparently masked the cluster-lack signature in secondary cytopenia versus chronic lymphocytic leukemia. TRB repertoire shifts in secondary cytopenia and chronic lymphocytic leukemia mostly reflected lymphoma, not autoimmunity. Primary autoimmune cytopenia patients appeared to lack physiological T cell clusters present in healthy donors.

Each sample's input was approximately 270 ng genomic DNA, 30,000 to 45,000 genome equivalents. The V gene's germline CDR1 is SGHVS and CDR2 FNYEAQ. This CDR3 has 15 amino acids. Multiplex touch-down PCR amplified TRB using TRB-A and TRB-B pools in one tube. TCRdb reanalyzed the multiplex PCR reads, giving one entry per CDR3 protein sequence and no DNA. The table lists under 9,000 distinct CDR3 sequences. The receptor was isolated from a human donor with an autoimmune cytopenia or autoimmune hepatitis (not recorded which). This rearrangement joins TRBV7-6 to TRBJ1-4; TCRdb's D call, TRBD1, is unchecked because there is no DNA. Sequenced material: peripheral blood. This chain's CDR3 is CASSSTGTRNEKLFF.